This TCR beta chain comes out of a study of T cells in Graves' hyperthyroidism and ophthalmopathy (dated 2019 in TCRdb). Background on the whole study: Peripheral blood samples were taken at the time of initial diagnosis, prior to any treatment. TCR V-J signatures able to tell the groups apart were searched for in a discovery cohort of 100 patients, of whom roughly 42 had Graves' ophthalmopathy and under 65 had stable Graves' hyperthyroidism. Whether ophthalmopathy could be predicted prospectively was tested in an independent validation cohort made up of fewer than 20 hyperthyroidism patients plus 17 patients who later progressed to ophthalmopathy. The roughly 100 discovery patients were randomly split 7:3 into training and test sets. In addition, the study compared T-cell repertoires in thyroid tissue and in blood from about 6 Graves' hyperthyroidism patients. Once sampling was done, hyperthyroidism patients were given methimazole at a starting dose of 30 mg daily, whereas ophthalmopathy patients were given high-dose intravenous methylprednisolone. TCR Vbeta CDR3 sequencing of roughly 140 peripheral blood samples (about 45 ophthalmopathy, roughly 72 hyperthyroidism and some 17 progressor patients) is reported in the paper. General findings and caveats noted by the study authors: Sample size was not statistically predetermined, and blinding of investigators to group allocation was not performed. A 13 V-J signature model separated ophthalmopathy from stable hyperthyroidism, with over 85% sensitivity and about 81% specificity in cross-validation and 80%/75% in testing. In validation, the model predicted progression to ophthalmopathy a median of roughly six months before onset, with 70% to 71% sensitivity and about 72% specificity. Most expanded thyroid clonotypes (frequency above 0.001) were also found in blood, which suggests that blood repertoires may mirror thyroid immune responses.

Hyperthyroidism patients were newly diagnosed, had a disease duration of under 2 months, and were aged 18 to 65 years. The study excluded patients with uncontrolled infections, other autoimmune diseases, pregnancy or lactation. Clinical symptoms, serum thyroxine and TRAb, thyroid ultrasound, and orbital computed tomography formed the basis for the diagnoses. For progressor patients, blood was drawn at the first diagnosis of hyperthyroidism, before any ophthalmopathy symptoms had appeared. PBMCs were separated from 10 ml of fresh peripheral blood using Ficoll-Paque density gradient centrifugation. Progressor patients were first diagnosed with Graves' hyperthyroidism and then developed ophthalmopathy during follow-up. Trizol reagent was used to extract total RNA, and RNA quality was then checked on an Agilent 2100 Bioanalyzer. Amplification of TCR beta CDR3 regions was carried out from RNA transcripts. The first round of RT-PCR for the TCR CDR3 was performed with the HTBI primer set and the Qiagen OneStep RT-PCR kit. Libraries were constructed in a second round of multiplex PCR, after which size selection and purification were performed. Libraries were sequenced paired-end with 100 bp reads on an Illumina HiSeq2000. The study's own analysis went as follows. Raw data were processed with SOAPnuke, discarding reads with adapters, uncalled bases, mean Phred below 15, or no exact constant-primer or identifier match. High-quality paired reads were merged with COPE v1.2.5, and unique nucleotide sequences were defined as clonotypes. MiTCR v1.1 was used to align the clonotypes against IMGT TRBV, TRBD and TRBJ reference segments. The analysis was restricted to V-J combinations with a frequency above 0.0001, which together covered over 99% of the repertoires. The TCS score was defined as the ratio of F50 (clonal expansion) to E x V (chaos), calculated using BLOSUM62-based TCRdist between CDR3 peptides within each V-J. Welch's t-statistics and random forest reduced just over 500 V-J features to roughly 13, which were used in a naive Bayes classifier (R e1071). The raw public reads went through TCRdb reprocessing: fastp at Q25, MiXCR clone calling, in-frame beta chains kept. A single entry per CDR3 protein holds the most common genes and DNA from its merged rows. It is TCRdb's table, rather than the study itself, that gives the V and J calls and clone size. The sample data list over 250,000 distinct CDR3 sequences, and under 30% of these were observed just once. The top ten clones comprise more than 25% of the sample.

V loses 4 bases, J loses 0 bases, and the germline ends lie 12 bases apart. The CDR3, from cysteine to phenylalanine, totals 15 residues. The CDR3 DNA has 45 bases and is translated from base 1. CDR1 and CDR2, looked up from the germline V gene, are MNHEY and SVGAGI. This clonotype has at least ten counts. No antigen is known for it. No clone much larger than this one lies a single base away; base qualities are absent. The sequence derives from a man aged 35 to 55 with Graves' hyperthyroidism that later progressed to Graves' ophthalmopathy. Sequencing input: blood. The sequence links TRBV6-5 to TRBJ2-5; no D gene is confidently identified. CDR3 protein: CASSLAGHHQETQYF. The base sequence is TGTGCCAGCAGTTTAGCAGGCCACCACCAAGAGACCCAGTACTTC.